One sample yielded the 11 T cell receptor beta chains listed below, sequenced in a study of CD4 and CD8 cells across lung adenocarcinoma regions. Each CDR3 protein is one row after TCRdb ran MiXCR on the PCR reads. The table includes around 7,100 distinct CDR3 sequences, 40% to 60% detected once. The sequencing input was CD4+ T cells from the center of a lung tumor. The receptors were sampled from a female donor with lung adenocarcinoma. The CD4 and CD8 labels of this study may be unreliable.

In this sample, this clonotype turned up a few times. The chain links TRBV5-1 to TRBJ2-5; tentatively, D is TRBD1 (5 bases). V lost 0 bases and J lost 4, with 7 bases in between. CDR1 is SGHRS and CDR2 is YFSETQ in the germline V gene. This CDR3 is 13 amino acids long. The CDR3 loop is CASSLGTGETQYF. DNA of the CDR3: TGCGCCAGCAGCTTGGGTACAGGAGAGACCCAGTACTTC.

The chain joins TRBV6-5 to TRBJ1-2; unclear D gene. The length of the CDR3 is 13 residues. CDR1 is MNHEY, CDR2 SVGAGI, per germline. With 6 bases removed from V and 2 bases from J, the gap between germline ends came to 10 bases. The CDR3 DNA is TGTGCCAGCAGAACGTCAAGGAACTATGGCTACACCTTC. Protein sequence: CASRTSRNYGYTF.

As concerns this clonotype: The junction shows a germline mismatch at one end, possibly a read error. This chain uses TRBV6-2 or TRBV6-3 with TRBJ2-4; 8 bases match TRBD2. CDR1 and CDR2 (germline): MNHEY, SVGEGT. The CDR3 consists of 15 residues. CDR3 amino acids: CASSYVAGSPNIQYF. As DNA, the CDR3 is TGTGCCAGCAGTTACGTAGCGGGAAGCCCAAACATTCAGTATTTC.

Worth noting for this clonotype: One end of the junction varies from germline; a read error may be responsible. The gene calls are TRBV6-1 and TRBJ2-3; 8 bases match TRBD1. Germline loops: CDR1 MNHNS, CDR2 SASEGT. This CDR3 has 14 residues. The CDR3 sequence: CASREQGGQDTQYF. For the CDR3, the DNA is TGTGCCAGCAGGGAACAGGGGGGACAAGATACGCAGTATTTC.

V is TRBV14 and J is TRBJ2-3; D is unclear. The CDR3 length is 13 residues. The V end lost 8 bases, the J end lost 9 bases, and 18 bases lay between the germline ends. The germline V gene encodes CDR1 SGHDN and CDR2 FVKESK. The CDR3 loop reads CASGERHLETQYF. CDR3 coding DNA: TGTGCCAGCGGCGAACGTCACCTAGAGACGCAGTATTTT.

The chain couples TRBV7-2 to TRBJ2-1; 9 nucleotides match TRBD2. Germline V lookup: CDR1 SGHTA, CDR2 FQGNSA. The CDR3 totals 16 residues. V trimming: 1 base; J trimming: 7 bases; junction bases outside the gene matches: 8. DNA for the CDR3: TGTGCCAGCAGCTTAGTACGCGCGGGAGGGCTAAATGAGCAGTTCTTC. Translating gives CASSLVRAGGLNEQFF.

J is TRBJ2-7 and V is TRBV6-5; D unresolved. CDR1 MNHEY and CDR2 SVGAGI come from the germline V gene. The CDR3 is made up of 16 amino acids. Deletions cut 0 bases from V and 0 bases from J, with 12 bases between. The CDR3 coding sequence is TGTGCCAGCAGTTACTCGCGGTTTCCTGGCTCCTACGAGCAGTACTTC. It specifies CASSYSRFPGSYEQYF.

This clonotype was counted only a few times. This chain links TRBV20-1 with TRBJ2-3; 7 bases agree with TRBD2. Per the germline V gene, CDR1 is DFQATT and CDR2 is SNEGSKA (reference sequence). V lost 0 bases and J lost 1; bases outside the gene matches: 4. The CDR3 covers 15 residues. The CDR3 DNA reads as TGCAGTGCTAGAGACGGGAGGACTGGCACAGATACGCAGTATTTT. Residues: CSARDGRTGTDTQYF.

V usage is TRBV10-1 and J usage is TRBJ2-3, with D possibly being TRBD2 (5 bases). Trimming left V 10 bases short and J 12 bases short, with 23 bases between. This CDR3 has 13 residues. CDR1 is WNHNN, CDR2 SYGVQD, per germline (reference sequence). Here the CDR3 reads CATELGGKNIQYF. The CDR3 DNA sequence: TGCGCCACCGAGCTAGGAGGTAAAAACATTCAGTATTTT.

V usage is TRBV6-1 and J usage is TRBJ1-1; the D is unclear. V was pared by 4 bases and J by 0 bases, with 6 bases between. The germline V gene encodes CDR1 MNHNS and CDR2 SASEGT. CDR3 length equals 13 residues. The CDR3 DNA is TGTGCCAGCAGTGTTGGGATGAACACTGAAGCTTTCTTT. Protein product: CASSVGMNTEAFF.

This chain joins TRBV6-4 and TRBJ2-4, with 8 nucleotides matching TRBD2. This CDR3 region has 16 residues. After removal of 4 bases from V and 8 bases from J, the junction contained 13 bases not matched to a gene. The germline CDR1 and CDR2 sequences are MRHNA and SNTAGT. This CDR3 reads CASSVTAGDATDIQYF. In DNA, the CDR3 is TGTGCCAGCAGTGTCACAGCGGGAGATGCCACAGACATTCAGTACTTC.